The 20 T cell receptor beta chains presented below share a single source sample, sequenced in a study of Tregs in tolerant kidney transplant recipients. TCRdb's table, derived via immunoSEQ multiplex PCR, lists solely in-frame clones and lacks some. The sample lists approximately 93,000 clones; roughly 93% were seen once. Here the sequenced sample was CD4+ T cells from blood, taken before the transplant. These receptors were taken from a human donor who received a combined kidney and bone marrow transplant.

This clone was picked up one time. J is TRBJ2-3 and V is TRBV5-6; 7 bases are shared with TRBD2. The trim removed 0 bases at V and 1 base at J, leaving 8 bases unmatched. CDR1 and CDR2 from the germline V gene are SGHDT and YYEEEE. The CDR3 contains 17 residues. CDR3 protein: CASSLGPPSGGTDTQYF. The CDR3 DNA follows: TGTGCCAGCAGCTTGGGCCCCCCCAGCGGGGGCACAGATACGCAGTATTTT.

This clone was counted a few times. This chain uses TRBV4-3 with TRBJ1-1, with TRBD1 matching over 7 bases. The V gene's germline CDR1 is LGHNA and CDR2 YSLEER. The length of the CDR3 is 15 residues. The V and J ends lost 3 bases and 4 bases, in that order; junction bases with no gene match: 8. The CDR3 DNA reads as TGCGCCAGCAGCCACAACGACAGGGTTTTCACTGAAGCTTTCTTT. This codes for CASSHNDRVFTEAFF.

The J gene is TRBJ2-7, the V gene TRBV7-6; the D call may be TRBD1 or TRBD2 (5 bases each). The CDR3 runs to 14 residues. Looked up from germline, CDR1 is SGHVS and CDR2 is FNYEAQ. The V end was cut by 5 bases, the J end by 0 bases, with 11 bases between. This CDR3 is CASSIDSGSYEQYF. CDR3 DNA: TGTGCCAGCAGCATAGACAGCGGCTCCTACGAGCAGTACTTC.

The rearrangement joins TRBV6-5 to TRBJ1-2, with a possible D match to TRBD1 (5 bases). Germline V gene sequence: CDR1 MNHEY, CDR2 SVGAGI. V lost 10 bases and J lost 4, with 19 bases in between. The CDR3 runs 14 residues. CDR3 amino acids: CATNPTGGVYGYTF. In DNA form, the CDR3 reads TGTGCCACTAATCCCACAGGCGGGGTCTATGGCTACACCTTC.

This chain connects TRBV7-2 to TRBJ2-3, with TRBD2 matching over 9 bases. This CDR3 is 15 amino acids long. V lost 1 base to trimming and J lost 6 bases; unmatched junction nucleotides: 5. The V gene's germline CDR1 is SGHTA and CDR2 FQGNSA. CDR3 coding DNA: TGTGCCAGCAGCTTAGATAGCGGGAGTAGCGATACGCAGTATTTT. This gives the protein CASSLDSGSSDTQYF.

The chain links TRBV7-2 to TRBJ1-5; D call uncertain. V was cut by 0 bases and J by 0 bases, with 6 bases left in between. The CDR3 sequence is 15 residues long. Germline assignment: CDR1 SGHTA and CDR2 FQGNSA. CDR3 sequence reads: CASSLAGISNQPQHF. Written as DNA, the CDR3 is TGTGCCAGCAGCTTAGCGGGCATTAGCAATCAGCCCCAGCATTTT.

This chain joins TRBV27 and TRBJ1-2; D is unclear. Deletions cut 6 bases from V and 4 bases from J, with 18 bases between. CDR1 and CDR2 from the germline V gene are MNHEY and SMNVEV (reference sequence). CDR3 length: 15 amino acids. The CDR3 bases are TGTGCCAGCAGCGTTGCCGGCGTACAGTTCTATGGCTACACCTTC. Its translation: CASSVAGVQFYGYTF.

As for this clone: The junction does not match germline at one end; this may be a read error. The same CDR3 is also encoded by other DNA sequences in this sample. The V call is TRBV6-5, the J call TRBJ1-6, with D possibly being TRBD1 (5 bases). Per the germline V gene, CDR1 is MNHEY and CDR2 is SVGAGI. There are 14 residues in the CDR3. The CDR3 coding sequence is TGTGCCAGCAGTTTGACAGAATTGAATTCCCCCCTCCACTTT. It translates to CASSLTELNSPLHF.

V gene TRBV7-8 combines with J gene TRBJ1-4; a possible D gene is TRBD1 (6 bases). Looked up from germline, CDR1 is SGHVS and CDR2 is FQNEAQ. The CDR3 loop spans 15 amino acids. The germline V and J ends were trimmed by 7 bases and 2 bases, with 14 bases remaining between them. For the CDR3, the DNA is TGTGCCAGCACCAAACTGCAGGGGACTAATGAAAAACTGTTTTTT. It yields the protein CASTKLQGTNEKLFF.

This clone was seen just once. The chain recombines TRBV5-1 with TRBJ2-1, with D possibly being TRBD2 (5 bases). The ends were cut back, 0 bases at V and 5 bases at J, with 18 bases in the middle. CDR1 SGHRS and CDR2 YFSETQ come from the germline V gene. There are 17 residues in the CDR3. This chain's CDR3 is CASSLGRVAGLNNEQFF. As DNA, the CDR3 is TGCGCCAGCAGCTTGGGCCGCGTTGCGGGCCTCAACAATGAGCAGTTCTTC.

DNA for the CDR3: TGCGCCAGCAGCTTGGATACAGGAAACCAAGAGACCCAGTACTTC. Protein sequence: CASSLDTGNQETQYF. The V gene is TRBV5-1, the J gene TRBJ2-5, with a tentative D call TRBD1 (5 bases). There are 15 residues in the CDR3. In germline, CDR1 is SGHRS, CDR2 YFSETQ. The ends were cut back, 0 bases at V and 0 bases at J, with 9 bases in the middle.

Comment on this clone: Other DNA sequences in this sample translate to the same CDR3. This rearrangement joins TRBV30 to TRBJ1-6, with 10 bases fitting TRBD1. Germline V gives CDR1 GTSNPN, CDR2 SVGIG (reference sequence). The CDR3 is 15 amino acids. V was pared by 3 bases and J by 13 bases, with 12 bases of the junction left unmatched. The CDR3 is CAWSAWDRGRSPLHF. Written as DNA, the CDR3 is TGTGCCTGGAGCGCCTGGGACAGGGGAAGATCCCCCCTCCACTTT.

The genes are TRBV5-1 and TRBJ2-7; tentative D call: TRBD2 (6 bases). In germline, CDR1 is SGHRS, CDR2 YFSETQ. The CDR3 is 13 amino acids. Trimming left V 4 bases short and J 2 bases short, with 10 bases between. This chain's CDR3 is CASSVSGTYEQYF. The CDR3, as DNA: TGCGCCAGCAGCGTTAGCGGAACCTACGAGCAGTACTTC.

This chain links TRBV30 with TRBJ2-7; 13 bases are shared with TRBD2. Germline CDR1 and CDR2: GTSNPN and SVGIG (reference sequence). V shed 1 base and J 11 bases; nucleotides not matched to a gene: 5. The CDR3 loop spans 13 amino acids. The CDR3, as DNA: TGTGCCTGGAGTGGGACTAGCGGGAGCCCGGAGTACTTC. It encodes CAWSGTSGSPEYF. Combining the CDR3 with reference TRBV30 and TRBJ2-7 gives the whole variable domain SQTIHQWPATLVQPVGSPLSLECTVEGTSNPNLYWYRQAAGRGLQLLFYSVGIGQISSEVPQNLSASRPQDRQFILSSKKLLLSDSGFYLCAWSGTSGSPEYFGPGTRLTVT.

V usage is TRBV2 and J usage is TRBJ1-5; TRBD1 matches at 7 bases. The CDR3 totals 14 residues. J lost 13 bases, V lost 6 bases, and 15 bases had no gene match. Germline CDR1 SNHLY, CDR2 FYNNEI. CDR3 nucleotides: TGTGCCAGCAGCCTCTGGGGGACAGTTAATATACAGCATTTT. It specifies CASSLWGTVNIQHF. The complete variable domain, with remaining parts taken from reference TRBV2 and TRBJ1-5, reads EPEVTQTPSHQVTQMGQEVILRCVPISNHLYFYWYRQILGQKVEFLVSFYNNEISEKSEIFDDQFSVERPDGSNFTLKIRSTKLEDSAMYFCASSLWGTVNIQHFGDGTRLSIL.

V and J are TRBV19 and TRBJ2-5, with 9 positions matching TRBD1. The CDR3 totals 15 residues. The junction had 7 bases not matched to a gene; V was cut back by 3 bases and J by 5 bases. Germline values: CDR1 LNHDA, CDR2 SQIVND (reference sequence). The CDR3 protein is CASSIGGQGVETQYF. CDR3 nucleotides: TGTGCCAGTAGTATTGGGGGACAGGGTGTTGAGACCCAGTACTTC.

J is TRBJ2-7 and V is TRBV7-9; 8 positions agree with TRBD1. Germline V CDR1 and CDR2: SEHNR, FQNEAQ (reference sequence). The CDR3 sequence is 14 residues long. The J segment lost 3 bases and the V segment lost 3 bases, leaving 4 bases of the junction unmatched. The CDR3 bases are TGTGCCAGCAGCTTCGGACAGGGACACTACGAGCAGTACTTC. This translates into CASSFGQGHYEQYF.

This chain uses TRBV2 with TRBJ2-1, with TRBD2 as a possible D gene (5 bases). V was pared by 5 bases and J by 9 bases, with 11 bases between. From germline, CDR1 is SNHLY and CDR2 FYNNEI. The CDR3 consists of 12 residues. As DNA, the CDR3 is TGTGCCAGCAGTTCCCGGGGTCGTGAGCAGTTCTTC. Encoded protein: CASSSRGREQFF.

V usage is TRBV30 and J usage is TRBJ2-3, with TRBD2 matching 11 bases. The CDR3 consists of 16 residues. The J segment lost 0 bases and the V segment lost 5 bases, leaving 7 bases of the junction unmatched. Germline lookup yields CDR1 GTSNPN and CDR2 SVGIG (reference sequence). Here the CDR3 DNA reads TGTGCCTGGGGTAGCGGGAGGGCCAGAAGCACAGATACGCAGTATTTT. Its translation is CAWGSGRARSTDTQYF.

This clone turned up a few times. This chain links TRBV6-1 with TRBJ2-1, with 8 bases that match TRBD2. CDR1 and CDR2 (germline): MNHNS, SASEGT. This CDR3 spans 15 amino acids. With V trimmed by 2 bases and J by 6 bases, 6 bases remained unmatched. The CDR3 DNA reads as TGTGCCAGCAGTGAAAGAACGGGAGGGATCAATGAGCAGTTCTTC. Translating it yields CASSERTGGINEQFF.